This TCR beta chain was found in a study of cytomegalovirus exposure and HLA in healthy donors. General study results and limits: It was likely that a cluster of highly shared sequence variants was a sequencing artifact. In a later analysis, several top co-occurrence clusters appeared linked to parvovirus B19, influenza, CMV and Epstein-Barr virus.

Comments on this clone: Its antigen remains unknown.

Looked up from germline, CDR1 is MNHEY and CDR2 is SMNVEV (reference sequence). The CDR3 has 15 amino acids. The ends lost 7 bases at V and 2 bases at J; junction bases unmatched: 9. Amplification used 60 Vbeta primers and 13 Jbeta primers. Using immunoSEQ multiplex PCR, the repertoire was profiled, and TCRdb retains in-frame clones only, with some absent. The data hold more than 90,000 clones, with about 60% observed a single time. The sequence was obtained from a young woman in good health and CMV-seronegative. V and J are TRBV27 and TRBJ2-3, with TRBD2 matching over 7 bases. The sequenced material came from PBMCs. The CDR3 is CASIGAGASTDTQYF. In nucleotides, the CDR3 is TGTGCCAGCATTGGGGCGGGAGCCTCCACAGATACGCAGTATTTT.